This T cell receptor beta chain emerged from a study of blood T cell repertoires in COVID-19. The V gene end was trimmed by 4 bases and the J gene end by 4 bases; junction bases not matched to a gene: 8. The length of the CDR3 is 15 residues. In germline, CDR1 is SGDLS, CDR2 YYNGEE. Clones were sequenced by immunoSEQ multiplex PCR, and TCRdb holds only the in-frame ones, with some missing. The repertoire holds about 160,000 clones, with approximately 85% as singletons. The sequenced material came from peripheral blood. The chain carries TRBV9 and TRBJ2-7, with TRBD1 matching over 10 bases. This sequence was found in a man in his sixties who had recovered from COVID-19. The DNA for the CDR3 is TGTGCCAGCAGCTCCACGGGGACAGGGGAATACGAGCAGTACTTC. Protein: CASSSTGTGEYEQYF.